A selection of T cell receptor beta chains follows, all from one sample in a study of control samples from healthy donors and cancer patients. The repertoire was sequenced with immunoSEQ multiplex PCR; TCRdb's copy has only in-frame clones and lacks some. The sample includes roughly 130,000 clones, around 93% of them seen just once. The sequencing input was PBMCs. These receptors all come from a man aged 50 to 59 with head and neck cancer. CDR3s include the opening cysteine and the closing phenylalanine or tryptophan. Each record gives: J gene, V gene, CDR3 protein.

>TRBJ1-3|TRBV5-1
CASSLGPSGNTIYF
>TRBJ1-6|TRBV6-2/TRBV6-3
CASSYANSPLHF
>TRBJ2-5|TRBV5-4
CASSQWRGQETQYF
>TRBJ2-1|TRBV4-2
CASSQEAYNEQFF
>TRBJ1-1|TRBV9
CASSGRVGEYTEAFF
>TRBJ1-2|TRBV20-1
CSAEQGSGYTF
>TRBJ2-2|TRBV19
CASSPTLGTGELFF
>TRBJ2-2|TRBV3-1/TRBV3-2
CASTLTPGGGELFF
>TRBJ1-1|TRBV7-9
CASSLGGPNTEAFF
>TRBJ2-7|TRBV11-3
CASSPLWGWSSYEQYF
>TRBJ2-4|TRBV29-1
CSVPGQGSDIQYF
>TRBJ1-4|TRBV5-4
CASGTGNNEKLFF
>TRBJ2-3|TRBV12-3/TRBV12-4
CATQWGSTDTQYF
>TRBJ1-5|TRBV9
CASSVAGEEPQHF
>TRBJ2-3|TRBV7-2
CASSSDPRGHPTDTQYF
>TRBJ1-5|TRBV3-1/TRBV3-2
CASSQDQLIGGYSNQPQHF
>TRBJ2-7|TRBV3-1/TRBV3-2
CASSRYRTPLGEQYF
>TRBJ1-3|TRBV3-1/TRBV3-2
CASSHIHRGSGNTIYF
>TRBJ1-1|TRBV21-1
CASSTRHDNVCTEAFF
>TRBJ2-7|TRBV30
CAWSWRGSSYEQYF
>TRBJ2-7|TRBV7-6
CASSRQDGTYEQYF
>TRBJ2-7|TRBV5-1
CASSNGQRDEQYF
>TRBJ1-1|TRBV4-1
CASSLTGGRSTEAFF
>TRBJ2-7|TRBV10-1
CASGNDGGQGAYEQYF
>TRBJ2-2|TRBV5-1
CASSLALNTGELFF
>TRBJ1-4|TRBV3-1/TRBV3-2
CASSQGVVDRNEKLFF
>TRBJ1-6|TRBV7-9
CASSPRGGENSPLHF
>TRBJ2-5|TRBV3-1/TRBV3-2
CASSLGQYQETQYF
>TRBJ1-1|TRBV6-5
CASKNTEAFF
>TRBJ2-7|TRBV5-1
CASSTRPKDPRLYYEQYF
>TRBJ2-1|TRBV2
CATTPLASYNEQFF
>TRBJ1-1|TRBV5-1
CASSHSGVRTEAFF
>TRBJ2-7|TRBV6-6
CASTPRAVYEQYF
>TRBJ2-7|TRBV5-4
CASSWDQYEQYF
>TRBJ2-4|TRBV5-1
CASSWAASGGAQAKNIQYF
>TRBJ2-2|TRBV24-1
CATSDAPGNLRTGELFF
>TRBJ1-4|TRBV7-9
CASSPAQGNEKLFF
>TRBJ2-1|TRBV12-3/TRBV12-4
CASSPTFDNEQFF
>TRBJ2-2|TRBV3-1/TRBV3-2
CASSQESRAGELFF
>TRBJ2-5|TRBV28
CASSLRLAGQETQYF
>TRBJ2-3|TRBV5-1
CASSLWGQDTQYF
>TRBJ2-3|TRBV28
CASTTNGDTQYF
>TRBJ1-2|TRBV18
CASSTSPGTLNYGYTF